This T cell receptor beta chain was identified in a study of CD8+ T cells in alopecia areata. Study-wide results and caveats: A great number of expanded lesional clones endured in scalp and blood during tofacitinib.

Documented treatment: oral pan-JAK inhibitor, 5-10 mg twice daily. Investigators sorted PBMCs to obtain both CD4+ and CD8+ T cells. Sequencing used cDNA as its template, made by extracting RNA and reverse transcribing it. The protocol was immunoSEQ multiplex PCR, while the TCRdb copy is restricted to in-frame clones and leaves out a portion. In the table there are about 270,000 clones, roughly 63% of which are singletons. This CDR3 has 14 amino acids. The germline V gene has CDR1 LNHDA and CDR2 SQIVND (reference sequence). Trimming removed 7 bases at V and 4 bases at J, with 17 bases between. Points on this clone: No antigen is known for it.

The sequenced sample was CD4+ T cells sorted from blood, obtained between weeks 51 and 52, from a patient treated with tofacitinib. The chain joins TRBV19 to TRBJ2-7; tentatively, D is TRBD1 (6 bases). This clonotype was obtained from a human donor with alopecia areata. CDR3 protein: CASTYTGTTYEQYF. The CDR3 DNA reads as TGTGCCAGTACCTATACCGGGACAACGTACGAGCAGTACTTC.